Listed below are T cell receptor beta chains from one sample, sequenced in a study of shared clonotypes between healthy human individuals. The repertoire was sequenced with immunoSEQ multiplex PCR; TCRdb's copy has only in-frame clones and lacks some. The table has about 700,000 clones, just over 90% seen once. The sample comprised naive CD8+ T cells sorted from blood. The source of these receptors is a man aged 25-45 years in good health. Both conserved end residues are part of each CDR3. The order of the fields is V gene, CDR3 length, CDR3 protein.

V: TRBV15
length: 15
CDR3: CATTHQGDRTYEQYF

V: TRBV4-2
length: 16
CDR3: CASSQDSLQSSYEQYF

V: TRBV2
length: 14
CDR3: CASETSGEYNEQFF

V: TRBV5-6
length: 16
CDR3: CASSGLGEGVNTEAFF

V: TRBV27
length: 15
CDR3: CASSFLNNAPDTQYF

V: TRBV10-3
length: 14
CDR3: CAISEGQVWYEQYF

V: TRBV7-9
length: 14
CDR3: CASSLASAYNEQFF

V: TRBV13
length: 17
CDR3: CASTHQQSGAYYNEQFF

V: TRBV5-6
length: 17
CDR3: CASSLGGRGFGTDTQYF

V: TRBV7-3
length: 14
CDR3: CASSRTGGDTEAFF

V: TRBV11-3
length: 15
CDR3: CASSRREVNTGELFF

V: TRBV7-9
length: 15
CDR3: CASSYRQGPTYEQYF

V: TRBV7-9
length: 14
CDR3: CASSPSGIRIEQYF

V: TRBV30
length: 14
CDR3: CAWSVGQGGETQYF

V: TRBV27
length: 14
CDR3: CASSRTDMNTEAFF

V: TRBV2
length: 17
CDR3: CASSPRTSGILTDTQYF

V: TRBV19
length: 18
CDR3: CASSIVGRVLRSTGELFF